The 22 T cell receptor beta chains below all came from one sample that was sequenced in a study of beta chain features in type 1 diabetes. The isolated RNA, all of it, was reverse transcribed, so expressed TCRB transcripts were what got sequenced. TCRdb keeps only in-frame clones here, not all; method: immunoSEQ multiplex PCR. This table has some 360,000 clones, around 20% appearing once. The material sequenced was naive CD4+ T cells from blood. All receptors come from a young woman in good health.

This clone turned up a few times. The chain couples TRBV30 to TRBJ2-6; D gene unclear. The V gene's germline CDR1 is GTSNPN and CDR2 SVGIG (reference sequence). Trimming pared 7 bases from V and 2 bases from J, leaving 3 bases between. This CDR3 has 11 residues. The CDR3 reads CAYTGANVLTF. The CDR3 DNA is TGTGCCTACACTGGGGCCAACGTCCTGACTTTC. Filled out from reference TRBV30 and TRBJ2-6, the complete variable domain reads SQTIHQWPATLVQPVGSPLSLECTVEGTSNPNLYWYRQAAGRGLQLLFYSVGIGQISSEVPQNLSASRPQDRQFILSSKKLLLSDSGFYLCAYTGANVLTFGAGSRLTVL.

CDR3 sequence reads: CASSPQVVGRGHEQYF. In nucleotides, the CDR3 is TGTGCCAGCAGCCCTCAAGTCGTCGGTCGAGGCCACGAGCAGTACTTC. The rearrangement uses TRBV5-4 and TRBJ2-7; unclear D gene. The CDR3 is 16 amino acids. V shed 4 bases and J shed 5 bases, with 22 bases lying between them. Germline V gives CDR1 SGHNT, CDR2 YYREEE (reference sequence).

This clone was seen only a few times. This chain joins TRBV7-3 and TRBJ2-5, with TRBD2 identical over 9 bases. This CDR3 comprises 16 residues. Germline loops: CDR1 SGHTA, CDR2 FQGTGA. The ends lost 4 bases at V and 5 bases at J; junction bases unmatched: 11. CDR3 bases: TGTGCCAGCAGCTACCGAGCGGGGGGCCAGTGGGAGACCCAGTACTTC. Translating gives CASSYRAGGQWETQYF.

The chain is built from TRBV30 and TRBJ2-1; perhaps TRBD2 as D (6 bases). CDR3 length: 13 amino acids. The V and J ends lost 2 bases and 9 bases respectively, with 14 bases between them. Germline V CDR1 and CDR2: GTSNPN, SVGIG (reference sequence). The CDR3 sequence is CAWSKGTGAEQFF. CDR3 sequence (DNA): TGTGCCTGGAGTAAAGGGACGGGAGCTGAGCAGTTCTTC.

The chain recombines TRBV9 with TRBJ1-2; TRBD1 matches 10 bases. The CDR3 covers 13 residues. J gave up 7 bases and V 7 bases, and 7 bases lay outside the gene matches. Germline-derived CDR1 and CDR2 are SGDLS and YYNGEE. CDR3 bases: TGTGCCAGCGCCGGGACAGGGGCTTTTGGCTACACCTTC. This codes for CASAGTGAFGYTF.

This clone has more than one count but fewer than ten. The V and J genes are TRBV15 and TRBJ1-5, with D maybe TRBD1 (5 bases). With 0 bases removed from V and 3 bases from J, the gap between germline ends came to 9 bases. The CDR3 extends over 15 amino acids. In germline, CDR1 is LNHNV, CDR2 YYDKDF (reference sequence). The CDR3 loop reads CATSRDRTFNQPQHF. CDR3 in DNA: TGTGCCACCAGCAGAGATCGGACATTCAATCAGCCCCAGCATTTT.

The V and J genes are TRBV4-2 and TRBJ2-7; no definite D call. Trimming shortened V by 0 bases and J by 6 bases, and 9 bases separated the two germline ends. The CDR3 runs to 13 residues. Germline loops: CDR1 LGHNA, CDR2 YNFKEQ. The CDR3 DNA reads as TGTGCCAGCAGCCAAGAGGTTCGTAGCGAGCAGTACTTC. This gives the protein CASSQEVRSEQYF.

The rearrangement joins TRBV18 to TRBJ1-2; TRBD1 agrees at 12 bases. V gave up 1 base and J gave up 6 bases; unmatched junction bases: 3. CDR1 KGHSH and CDR2 LQKENI come from the germline V gene. This CDR3 has 15 amino acids. CDR3 protein: CASSPLGTGGNGYTF. The CDR3 nucleotides read TGTGCCAGCTCACCACTGGGGACAGGGGGCAATGGCTACACCTTC.

The chain is built from TRBV9 and TRBJ2-1; 7 bases are a match to TRBD2. There are 13 residues in the CDR3. V lost 0 bases to trimming and J lost 7 bases; unmatched junction nucleotides: 1. In germline, CDR1 is SGDLS, CDR2 YYNGEE. In DNA form, the CDR3 reads TGTGCCAGCAGCGTAGCAGCGGGGAATGAGCAGTTCTTC. Its translation: CASSVAAGNEQFF.

The chain joins TRBV6-4 to TRBJ2-1; 12 bases match TRBD2. The junction had 4 bases not matched to a gene; V was cut back by 6 bases and J by 7 bases. The germline gives CDR1 MRHNA, CDR2 SNTAGT. The CDR3 length is 14 residues. In nucleotides, the CDR3 is TGTGCCAGCAGCGCTACTAGCGGGGGGAATGAGCAGTTCTTC. As protein: CASSATSGGNEQFF.

This chain uses TRBV18 with TRBJ2-7, with a tentative D call TRBD2 (6 bases). In germline, CDR1 is KGHSH, CDR2 LQKENI. The length of the CDR3 is 18 residues. Trimming removed 4 bases at V and 3 bases at J, with 25 bases between. CDR3 region: CASSLRRIAETLYYEQYF. The DNA of the CDR3 is TGTGCCAGCTCACTTAGGAGGATAGCGGAGACCCTCTACTACGAGCAGTACTTC.

This clone was seen a handful of times. Other DNA sequences from this sample encode an identical CDR3 as well. The CDR3 nucleotides are TGTGCCAGCAGCTTCGGACAGGGGAGCTACGAGCAGTACTTC. It codes for CASSFGQGSYEQYF. The V gene is TRBV7-2, the J gene TRBJ2-7, with TRBD1 identical over 9 bases. Trimming removed 3 bases from V and 3 bases from J; junction bases left unmatched: 3. CDR1 and CDR2 from the germline V gene are SGHTA and FQGNSA. The CDR3 covers 14 residues.

A few counts support this clone. V gene TRBV29-1 combines with J gene TRBJ2-1; D is unresolved. Germline V gene sequence: CDR1 SQVTM, CDR2 ANQGSEA. Trimming left V 4 bases short and J 2 bases short, with 18 bases between. The CDR3 has 16 residues. Here the CDR3 DNA reads TGCAGCGTTGGTCGGCGTTCTGGCGGTACCTACAATGAGCAGTTCTTC. This gives the protein CSVGRRSGGTYNEQFF.

The CDR3 loop is CSVARTSESTDTQYF. The CDR3 coding sequence is TGCAGCGTTGCGCGGACTAGCGAGAGCACAGATACGCAGTATTTT. The rearrangement links TRBV29-1 to TRBJ2-3; TRBD2 matches 9 bases. Trimming took 4 bases from V and 0 from J; bases not matched to a gene: 5. CDR1 SQVTM and CDR2 ANQGSEA come from the germline V gene. The CDR3 runs to 15 residues.

This chain's CDR3 is CASSQAGTSGRREQYF. The CDR3 DNA sequence: TGCGCCAGCAGCCAAGCCGGGACTAGCGGGAGGAGAGAGCAGTATTTT. The chain employs TRBV4-1 and TRBJ2-3; 15 bases map to TRBD2. This CDR3 comprises 16 residues. In germline, CDR1 is MGHRA, CDR2 YSYEKL. The trim removed 1 base at V and 11 bases at J, leaving 7 bases unmatched.

The chain is built from TRBV5-6 and TRBJ2-5; 7 nucleotides match TRBD2. The germline gives CDR1 SGHDT, CDR2 YYEEEE. The junction had 4 bases not matched to a gene; V was cut back by 5 bases and J by 3 bases. The CDR3 is 13 residues long. Here the CDR3 DNA reads TGTGCCAGCAGGGGGGGGTTAGAAGAGACCCAGTACTTC. Translating gives CASRGGLEETQYF.

The chain combines TRBV4-3 with TRBJ1-5; no clear D gene. Trimming took 4 bases from V and 0 from J, leaving 7 bases between them. The CDR3 sequence is 14 residues long. Germline CDR1 is LGHNA and CDR2 is YSLEER. The DNA for the CDR3 is TGCGCCAGCAGCCTCACATATAGCAATCAGCCCCAGCATTTT. It is translated as CASSLTYSNQPQHF.

This rearrangement joins TRBV7-9 to TRBJ2-2; possibly TRBD2 for D (5 bases). The CDR3 spans 14 residues. From germline, CDR1 is SEHNR and CDR2 FQNEAQ (reference sequence). The ends were cut back, 8 bases at V and 3 bases at J, with 13 bases in the middle. For the CDR3, the DNA is TGTGCCAGCGGTCCGTCGAGGGACACCGGGGAGCTGTTTTTT. This gives the protein CASGPSRDTGELFF.

V and J are TRBV2 and TRBJ1-2, with D perhaps TRBD1 (6 bases). The germline V gene encodes CDR1 SNHLY and CDR2 FYNNEI. CDR3 size: 13 residues. The V gene lost 6 bases and the J gene lost 3 bases, with 11 bases spanning the gap. As DNA, the CDR3 is TGTGCCAGCAGACCGACAGGTGACTATGGCTACACCTTC. Protein sequence: CASRPTGDYGYTF.

V and J are TRBV5-1 and TRBJ2-5; 7 positions agree with TRBD1. Unmatched junction bases numbered 5, after V lost 1 base and J lost 2 bases. The CDR3 loop spans 15 amino acids. Germline values: CDR1 SGHRS, CDR2 YFSETQ. CDR3 protein: CASSLTGAVQETQYF. CDR3 bases: TGCGCCAGCAGCTTGACAGGGGCCGTTCAAGAGACCCAGTACTTC.

Only one count was recorded for this clone. The chain has TRBV29-1 and TRBJ1-1; TRBD1 aligns across 10 bases. CDR3 length equals 15 residues. Germline CDR1 and CDR2: SQVTM and ANQGSEA. Trimming took 4 bases from V and 5 from J; bases not matched to a gene: 10. The CDR3, as DNA: TGCAGCGTTGTCCCGGGACAGGGGAGAAGGACTGAAGCTTTCTTT. Amino acid sequence: CSVVPGQGRRTEAFF.

This clone has a handful of counts. The chain employs TRBV30 and TRBJ2-7; the match to TRBD1 covers 8 bases. With V trimmed by 0 bases and J by 2 bases, 6 bases remained unmatched. Germline assignment: CDR1 GTSNPN and CDR2 SVGIG (reference sequence). CDR3 size: 15 residues. CDR3 DNA: TGTGCCTGGAGTGTCCTGACAGGGGCAACCTACGAGCAGTACTTC. Residues: CAWSVLTGATYEQYF.